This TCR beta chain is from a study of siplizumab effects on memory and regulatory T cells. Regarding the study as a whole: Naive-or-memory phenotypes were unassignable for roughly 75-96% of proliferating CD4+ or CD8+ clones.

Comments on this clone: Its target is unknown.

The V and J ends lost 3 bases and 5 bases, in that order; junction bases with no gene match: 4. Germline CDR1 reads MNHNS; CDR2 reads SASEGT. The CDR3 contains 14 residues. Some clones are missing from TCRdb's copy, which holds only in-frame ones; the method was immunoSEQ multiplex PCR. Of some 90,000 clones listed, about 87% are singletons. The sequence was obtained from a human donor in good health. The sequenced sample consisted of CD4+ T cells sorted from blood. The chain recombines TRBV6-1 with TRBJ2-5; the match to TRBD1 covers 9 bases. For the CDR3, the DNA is TGTGCCAGCAGTGAGAGGGGACAGGGCGAGACCCAGTACTTC. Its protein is CASSERGQGETQYF.